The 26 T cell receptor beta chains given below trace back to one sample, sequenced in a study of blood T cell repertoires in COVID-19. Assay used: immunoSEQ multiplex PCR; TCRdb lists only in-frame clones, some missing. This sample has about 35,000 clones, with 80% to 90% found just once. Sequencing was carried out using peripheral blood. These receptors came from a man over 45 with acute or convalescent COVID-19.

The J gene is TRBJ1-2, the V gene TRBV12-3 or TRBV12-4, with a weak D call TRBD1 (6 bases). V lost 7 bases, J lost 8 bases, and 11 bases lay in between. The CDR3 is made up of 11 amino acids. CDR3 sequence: CASTTGQGYTF. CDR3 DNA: TGTGCCAGCACCACAGGGCAGGGCTACACCTTC.

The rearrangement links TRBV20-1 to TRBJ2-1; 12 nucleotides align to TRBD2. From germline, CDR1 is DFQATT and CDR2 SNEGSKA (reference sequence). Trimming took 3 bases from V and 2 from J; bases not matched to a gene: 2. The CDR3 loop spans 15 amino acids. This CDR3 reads CSASWTSGTYNEQFF. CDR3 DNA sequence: TGCAGTGCTAGTTGGACTAGCGGGACCTACAATGAGCAGTTCTTC.

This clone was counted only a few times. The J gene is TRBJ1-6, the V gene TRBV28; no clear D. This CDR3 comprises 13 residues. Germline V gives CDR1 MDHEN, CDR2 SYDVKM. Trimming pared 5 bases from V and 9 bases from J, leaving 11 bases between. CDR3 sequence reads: CASSIGLSSPLHF. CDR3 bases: TGTGCCAGCAGTATCGGACTCAGTTCACCCCTCCACTTT.

The CDR3 sequence: CASSLFGARQGNTGELFF. The CDR3, as DNA: TGTGCCAGCAGCTTATTTGGAGCTCGGCAGGGAAACACCGGGGAGCTGTTTTTT. The J gene is TRBJ2-2, the V gene TRBV7-9; weak D call: TRBD1 (5 bases). V lost 2 bases and J 2 bases, leaving 18 bases between the germline ends. Germline V gene sequence: CDR1 SEHNR, CDR2 FQNEAQ (reference sequence). The CDR3 spans 18 residues.

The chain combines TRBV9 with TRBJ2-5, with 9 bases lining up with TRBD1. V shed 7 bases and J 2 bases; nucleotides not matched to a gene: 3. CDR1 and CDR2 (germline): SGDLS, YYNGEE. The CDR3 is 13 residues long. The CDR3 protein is CASGGTGQETQYF. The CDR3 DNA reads TGTGCCAGCGGAGGGACAGGGCAAGAGACCCAGTACTTC. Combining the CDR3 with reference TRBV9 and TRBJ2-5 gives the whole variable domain DSGVTQTPKHLITATGQRVTLRCSPRSGDLSVYWYQQSLDQGLQFLIQYYNGEERAKGNILERFSAQQFPDLHSELNLSSLELGDSALYFCASGGTGQETQYFGPGTRLLVL.

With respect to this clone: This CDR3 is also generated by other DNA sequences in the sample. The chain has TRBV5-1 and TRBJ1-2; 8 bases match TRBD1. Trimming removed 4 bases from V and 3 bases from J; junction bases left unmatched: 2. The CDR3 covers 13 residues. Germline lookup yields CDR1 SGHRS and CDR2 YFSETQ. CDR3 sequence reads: CASSPDRDYGYTF. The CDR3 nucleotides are TGCGCCAGCAGCCCGGACAGGGACTATGGCTACACCTTC.

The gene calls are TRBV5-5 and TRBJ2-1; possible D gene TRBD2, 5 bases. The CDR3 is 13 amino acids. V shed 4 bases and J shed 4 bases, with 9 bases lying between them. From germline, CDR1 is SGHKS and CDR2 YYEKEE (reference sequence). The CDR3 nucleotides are TGTGCCAGCAGCCGGGGTGTATACAATGAGCAGTTCTTC. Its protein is CASSRGVYNEQFF.

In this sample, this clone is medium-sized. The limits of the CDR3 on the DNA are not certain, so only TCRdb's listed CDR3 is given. CDR3 region: CASSLSLRQGDIYGYTF. The V and J genes are TRBV28 and TRBJ1-2; the listed D gene, TRBD1, was not tested against the DNA. The CDR3 adds up to 17 amino acids, both ends counted. CDR1 and CDR2 from the germline V gene are MDHEN and SYDVKM.

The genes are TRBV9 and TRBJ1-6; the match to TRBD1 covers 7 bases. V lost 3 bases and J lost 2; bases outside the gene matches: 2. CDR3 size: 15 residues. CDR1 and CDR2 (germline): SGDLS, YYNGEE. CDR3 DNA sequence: TGTGCCAGCAGCGGCGGGACAGCCTATAATTCACCCCTCCACTTT. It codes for CASSGGTAYNSPLHF.

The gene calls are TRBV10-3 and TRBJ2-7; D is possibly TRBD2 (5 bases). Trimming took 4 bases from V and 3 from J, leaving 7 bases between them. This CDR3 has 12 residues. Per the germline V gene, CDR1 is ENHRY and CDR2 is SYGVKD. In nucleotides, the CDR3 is TGTGCCATCAGTGGGGAGTTCTACGAGCAGTACTTC. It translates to CAISGEFYEQYF.

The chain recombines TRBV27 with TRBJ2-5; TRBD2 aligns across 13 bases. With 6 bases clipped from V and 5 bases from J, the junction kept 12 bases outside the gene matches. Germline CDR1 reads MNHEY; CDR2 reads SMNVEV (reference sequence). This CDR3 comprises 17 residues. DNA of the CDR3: TGTGCCAGCAGAGGACTAGCGGGAGCAAAACGGGGGGAGACCCAGTACTTC. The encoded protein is CASRGLAGAKRGETQYF.

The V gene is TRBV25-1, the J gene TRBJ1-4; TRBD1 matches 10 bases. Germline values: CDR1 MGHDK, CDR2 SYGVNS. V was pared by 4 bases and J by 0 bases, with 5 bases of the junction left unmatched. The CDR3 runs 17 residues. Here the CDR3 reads CASSVRDRGATNEKLFF. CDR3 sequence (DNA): TGTGCCAGCAGTGTCCGGGACAGGGGTGCAACTAATGAAAAACTGTTTTTT.

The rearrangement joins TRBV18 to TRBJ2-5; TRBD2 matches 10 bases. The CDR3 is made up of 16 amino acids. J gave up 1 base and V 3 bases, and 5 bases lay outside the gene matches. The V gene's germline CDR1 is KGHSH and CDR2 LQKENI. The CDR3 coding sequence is TGTGCCAGCTCACCCTCTAGCGGGGGAGGCCAAGAGACCCAGTACTTC. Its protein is CASSPSSGGGQETQYF. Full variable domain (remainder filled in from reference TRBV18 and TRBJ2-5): NAGVMQNPRHLVRRRGQEARLRCSPMKGHSHVYWYRQLPEEGLKFMVYLQKENIIDESGMPKERFSAEFPKEGPSILRIQQVVRGDSAAYFCASSPSSGGGQETQYFGPGTRLLVL.

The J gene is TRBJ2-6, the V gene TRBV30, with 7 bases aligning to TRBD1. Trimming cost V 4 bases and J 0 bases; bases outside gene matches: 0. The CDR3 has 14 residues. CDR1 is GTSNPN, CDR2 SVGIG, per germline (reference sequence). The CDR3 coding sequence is TGTGCCTGGACAGGGGGCTCTGGGGCCAACGTCCTGACTTTC. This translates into CAWTGGSGANVLTF.

The CDR3 loop is CASSYPLAGEYREQYF. The CDR3 DNA sequence: TGTGCCAGCAGTTACCCCTTAGCGGGGGAATATAGGGAGCAGTACTTC. The chain recombines TRBV6-2 or TRBV6-3 with TRBJ2-7; 9 nucleotides agree with TRBD2. The CDR3 contains 16 residues. The V segment lost 2 bases and the J segment 7 bases; nucleotides outside the gene matches: 12. The V gene's germline CDR1 is MNHEY and CDR2 SVGEGT.

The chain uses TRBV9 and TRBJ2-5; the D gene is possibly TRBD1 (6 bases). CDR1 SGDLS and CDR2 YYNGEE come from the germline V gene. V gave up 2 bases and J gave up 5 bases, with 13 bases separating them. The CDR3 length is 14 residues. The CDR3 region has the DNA TGTGCCAGCAGCGTGTGGGACACTCATGAGACCCAGTACTTC. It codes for CASSVWDTHETQYF.

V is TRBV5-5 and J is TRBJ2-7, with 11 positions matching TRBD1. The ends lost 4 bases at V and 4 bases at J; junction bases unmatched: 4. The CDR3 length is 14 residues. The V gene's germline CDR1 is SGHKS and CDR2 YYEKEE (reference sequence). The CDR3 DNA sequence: TGTGCCAGCAGCACAGGACAGGGGGCGTACGAGCAGTACTTC. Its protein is CASSTGQGAYEQYF.

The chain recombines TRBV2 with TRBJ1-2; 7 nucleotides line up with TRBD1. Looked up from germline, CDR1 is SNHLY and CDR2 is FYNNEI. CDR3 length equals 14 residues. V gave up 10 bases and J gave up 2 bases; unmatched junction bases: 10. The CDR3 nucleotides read TGTGCCATCGAACGACAGGGTCGCAACTATGGCTACACCTTC. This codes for CAIERQGRNYGYTF.

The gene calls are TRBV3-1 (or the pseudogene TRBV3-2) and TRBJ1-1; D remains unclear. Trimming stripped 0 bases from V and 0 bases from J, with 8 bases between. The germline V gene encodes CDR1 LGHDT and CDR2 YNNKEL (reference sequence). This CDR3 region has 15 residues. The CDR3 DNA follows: TGTGCCAGCAGCCAAGATTCCAGTATGAACACTGAAGCTTTCTTT. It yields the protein CASSQDSSMNTEAFF.

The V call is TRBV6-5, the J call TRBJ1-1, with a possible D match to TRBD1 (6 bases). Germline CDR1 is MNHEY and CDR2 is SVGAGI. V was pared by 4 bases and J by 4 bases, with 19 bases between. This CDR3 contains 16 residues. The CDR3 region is CASSLIHRRGGTEAFF. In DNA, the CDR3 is TGTGCCAGCAGTTTGATCCACCGAAGAGGGGGCACTGAAGCTTTCTTT.

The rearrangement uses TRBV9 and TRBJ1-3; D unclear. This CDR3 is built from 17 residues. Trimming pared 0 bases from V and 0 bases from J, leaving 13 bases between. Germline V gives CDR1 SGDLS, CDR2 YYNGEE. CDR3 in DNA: TGTGCCAGCAGCGTAGAGCCGTCCCCGAGCTCTGGAAACACCATATATTTT. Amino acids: CASSVEPSPSSGNTIYF.

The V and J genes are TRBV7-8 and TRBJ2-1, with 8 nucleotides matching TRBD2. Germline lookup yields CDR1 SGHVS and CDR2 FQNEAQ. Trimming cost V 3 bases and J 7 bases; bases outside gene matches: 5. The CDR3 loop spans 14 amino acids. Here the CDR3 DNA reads TGTGCCAGCAGCTTTCGGGGGGGCCCTAATGAGCAGTTCTTC. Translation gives CASSFRGGPNEQFF.

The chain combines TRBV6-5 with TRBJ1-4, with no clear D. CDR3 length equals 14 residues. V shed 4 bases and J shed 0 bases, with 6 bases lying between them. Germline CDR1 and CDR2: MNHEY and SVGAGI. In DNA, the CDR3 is TGTGCCAGCAGTTTAGTTGCAACTAATGAAAAACTGTTTTTT. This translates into CASSLVATNEKLFF.

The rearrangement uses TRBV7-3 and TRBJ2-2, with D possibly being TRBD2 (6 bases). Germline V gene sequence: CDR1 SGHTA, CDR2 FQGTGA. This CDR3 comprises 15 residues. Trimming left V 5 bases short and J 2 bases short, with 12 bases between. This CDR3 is CASSRDSGNTGELFF. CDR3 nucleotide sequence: TGTGCCAGCAGCCGGGACTCCGGAAACACCGGGGAGCTGTTTTTT.

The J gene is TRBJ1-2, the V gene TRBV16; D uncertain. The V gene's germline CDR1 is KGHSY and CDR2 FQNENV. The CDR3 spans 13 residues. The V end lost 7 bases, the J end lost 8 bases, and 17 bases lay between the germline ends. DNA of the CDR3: TGTGCCAGCACCCTCTCAGGCGGAGGGGGCTACACCTTC. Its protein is CASTLSGGGGYTF.

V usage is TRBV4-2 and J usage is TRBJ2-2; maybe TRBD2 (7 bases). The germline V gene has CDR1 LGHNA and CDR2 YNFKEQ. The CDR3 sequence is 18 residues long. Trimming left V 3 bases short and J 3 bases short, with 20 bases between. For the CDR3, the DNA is TGTGCCAGCAGCCAGGGTCTTTCGGCGGGGGCGGACACCGGGGAGCTGTTTTTT. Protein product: CASSQGLSAGADTGELFF.